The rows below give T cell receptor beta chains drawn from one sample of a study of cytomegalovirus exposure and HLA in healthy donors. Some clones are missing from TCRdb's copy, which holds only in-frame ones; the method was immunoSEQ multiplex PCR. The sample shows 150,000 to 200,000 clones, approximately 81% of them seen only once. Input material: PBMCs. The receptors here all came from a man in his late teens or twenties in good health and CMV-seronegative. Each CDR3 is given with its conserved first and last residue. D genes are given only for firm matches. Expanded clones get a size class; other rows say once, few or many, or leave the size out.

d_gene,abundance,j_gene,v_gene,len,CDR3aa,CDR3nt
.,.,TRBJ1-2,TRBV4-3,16,CASSQDRQGRGYGYTF,TGCGCCAGCAGCCAAGATCGCCAGGGTAGGGGCTATGGCTACACCTTC
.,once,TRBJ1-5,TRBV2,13,CASSEALTGPQHF,TGTGCCAGCAGTGAAGCGTTAACAGGGCCCCAGCATTTT
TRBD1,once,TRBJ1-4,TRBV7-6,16,CASSLEGQGGSEKLFF,TGTGCCAGCAGCTTAGAAGGACAGGGAGGAAGTGAAAAACTGTTTTTT
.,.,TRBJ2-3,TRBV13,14,CASSRDLLTDTQYF,TGTGCCAGCAGCCGGGACTTACTCACAGATACGCAGTATTTT
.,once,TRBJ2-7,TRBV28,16,CASSSTSPVSSYEQYF,TGTGCCAGCAGCTCCACCTCTCCCGTCAGCTCCTACGAGCAGTACTTC
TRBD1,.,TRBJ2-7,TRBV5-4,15,CASSPTGAPSYEQYF,TGTGCCAGCAGCCCTACAGGGGCTCCCTCCTACGAGCAGTACTTC
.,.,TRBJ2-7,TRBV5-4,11,CASSSGYEQYF,TGTGCCAGCAGCTCAGGCTACGAGCAGTACTTC
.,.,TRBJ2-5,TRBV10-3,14,CAIRVGGTEETQYF,TGTGCCATCAGGGTTGGAGGGACGGAAGAGACCCAGTACTTC
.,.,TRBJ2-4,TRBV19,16,CASSIRGSSSKNIQYF,TGTGCCAGTAGTATCAGAGGGTCAAGCTCCAAAAACATTCAGTACTTC
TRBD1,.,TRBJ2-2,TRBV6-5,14,CASGQVPNTGELFF,TGTGCCAGCGGACAGGTACCTAACACCGGGGAGCTGTTTTTT
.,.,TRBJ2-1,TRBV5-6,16,CASSGTGSPRGNEQFF,TGTGCCAGCAGCGGCACCGGGTCTCCACGGGGCAATGAGCAGTTCTTC
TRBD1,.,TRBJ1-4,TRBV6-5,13,CASSGTANEKLFF,TGTGCCAGCAGCGGGACAGCGAATGAAAAACTGTTTTTT
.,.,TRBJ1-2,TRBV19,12,CASSIIDYGYTF,TGTGCCAGTAGTATAATCGACTATGGCTACACCTTC
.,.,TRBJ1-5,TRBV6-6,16,CASSPDRPFSNQPQHF,TGTGCCAGCAGTCCCGACAGGCCCTTCAGCAATCAGCCCCAGCATTTT
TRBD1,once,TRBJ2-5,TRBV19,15,CASSPGQVMQETQYF,TGTGCCAGTAGCCCTGGACAGGTGATGCAAGAGACCCAGTACTTC
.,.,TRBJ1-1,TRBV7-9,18,CASSPRWRQGEWDTEAFF,TGTGCCAGCAGCCCCCGGTGGAGACAAGGGGAATGGGACACTGAAGCTTTCTTT
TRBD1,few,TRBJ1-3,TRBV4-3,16,CASSQAPGQGGNTIYF,TGCGCCAGCAGCCAAGCGCCGGGACAGGGAGGCAACACCATATATTTT
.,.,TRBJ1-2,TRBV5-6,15,CASSPGGGLNYGYTF,TGTGCCAGCAGCCCTGGCGGGGGGCTTAACTATGGCTACACCTTC
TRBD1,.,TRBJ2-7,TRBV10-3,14,CAIRGADRSYEQYF,TGTGCCATCAGGGGGGCGGACAGGTCCTACGAGCAGTACTTC
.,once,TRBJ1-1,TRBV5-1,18,CASSLGGGGARLNTEAFF,TGCGCCAGCAGCTTGGGAGGGGGTGGGGCGCGCCTGAACACTGAAGCTTTCTTT
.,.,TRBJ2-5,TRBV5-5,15,CASSPVGGKQETQYF,TGTGCCAGCAGCCCGGTGGGGGGTAAACAAGAGACCCAGTACTTC
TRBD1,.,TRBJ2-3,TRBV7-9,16,CASSSVSTGFADTQYF,TGTGCCAGCAGCTCCGTCTCGACAGGGTTTGCAGATACGCAGTATTTT
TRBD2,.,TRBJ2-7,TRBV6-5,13,CASRLAGVYEQYF,TGTGCCAGCAGACTAGCGGGAGTCTACGAGCAGTACTTC
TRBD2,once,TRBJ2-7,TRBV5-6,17,CASSGILAGAGAYEQYF,TGTGCCAGCAGCGGAATCCTAGCGGGGGCGGGAGCCTACGAGCAGTACTTC
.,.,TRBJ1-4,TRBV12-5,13,CASARQPVEKLFF,TGTGCTAGTGCCAGACAACCGGTGGAAAAACTGTTTTTT